Presented here are 19 T cell receptor beta chains from one specimen sequenced in a study of CD8 T cells in ankylosing spondylitis. One entry per CDR3 protein results from TCRdb running MiXCR on the 5' RACE reads. The profile shows approximately 350,000 distinct CDR3 sequences, 20% of them singletons. The sequencing input was blood, either unsorted or a sorted T cell fraction (not recorded which). Source of these receptors: a male donor with ankylosing spondylitis or in good health (not recorded which).

This clonotype was observed a few times. The chain has TRBV7-9 and TRBJ2-3, with TRBD1 identical over 8 bases. This CDR3 contains 16 residues. The germline gives CDR1 SEHNR, CDR2 FQNEAQ (reference sequence). Unmatched junction bases numbered 9, after V lost 5 bases and J lost 2 bases. The CDR3 DNA reads as TGTGCCAGCAGCCTGTGGACAGGGACATACACAGATACGCAGTATTTT. Residues: CASSLWTGTYTDTQYF.

This clonotype was picked up a small number of times. The chain links TRBV6-5 to TRBJ2-1; D remains unclear. Germline-derived CDR1 and CDR2 are MNHEY and SVGAGI. Trimming stripped 0 bases from V and 0 bases from J, with 12 bases between. The CDR3 is 17 amino acids. Here the CDR3 DNA reads TGTGCCAGCAGTTACTCGTCCCTCATTAGCTCCTACAATGAGCAGTTCTTC. Translating gives CASSYSSLISSYNEQFF.

The J gene is TRBJ2-1, the V gene TRBV28; 9 bases are shared with TRBD2. CDR1 and CDR2 (germline): MDHEN, SYDVKM. The trim removed 5 bases at V and 2 bases at J, leaving 10 bases unmatched. The CDR3 runs 17 residues. CDR3 sequence reads: CASSRHHSGGTYNEQFF. Here the CDR3 DNA reads TGTGCCAGCAGTCGACACCATAGCGGGGGAACCTACAATGAGCAGTTCTTC.

The chain links TRBV2 to TRBJ2-7; weak D call: TRBD1 (5 bases). Trimming pared 7 bases from V and 0 bases from J, leaving 10 bases between. The CDR3 runs to 13 residues. Germline loops: CDR1 SNHLY, CDR2 FYNNEI. CDR3 sequence (DNA): TGTGCCAGCACCCCGGACAACTCCTACGAGCAGTACTTC. As protein: CASTPDNSYEQYF.

The rearrangement uses TRBV7-2 and TRBJ2-3, with D tentatively TRBD1 (5 bases). Germline CDR1 is SGHTA and CDR2 is FQGNSA. This CDR3 has 15 amino acids. The V and J ends lost 3 bases and 4 bases respectively, with 14 bases between them. This CDR3 is CASSFSGLGADTQYF. In DNA, the CDR3 is TGTGCCAGCAGCTTCTCAGGGCTGGGCGCAGATACGCAGTATTTT. Together with reference TRBV7-2 and TRBJ2-3, the CDR3 gives the full variable domain: GAGVSQSPSNKVTEKGKDVELRCDPISGHTALYWYRQSLGQGLEFLIYFQGNSAPDKSGLPSDRFSAERTGGSVSTLTIQRTQQEDSAVYLCASSFSGLGADTQYFGPGTRLTVL.

This clonotype was picked up many times. The DNA for the CDR3 is TGTGCCAGCAGTTTAAGCCCTTTAGACGAGCAGTACTTC. Translation gives CASSLSPLDEQYF. The J gene is TRBJ2-7, the V gene TRBV12-3 or TRBV12-4; no firm D call. The CDR3 is 13 residues long. Trimming left V 2 bases short and J 5 bases short, with 10 bases between.

This clonotype came up a few times. The chain recombines TRBV27 with TRBJ2-3, with D unclear. The V gene lost 2 bases and the J gene lost 5 bases, with 17 bases spanning the gap. CDR1 MNHEY and CDR2 SMNVEV come from the germline V gene (reference sequence). This CDR3 spans 16 amino acids. The chain's CDR3 is CASSLVIGDGRDTQYF. The CDR3 region has the DNA TGTGCCAGCAGTTTAGTAATTGGCGACGGTAGAGATACGCAGTATTTT.

The V gene is TRBV11-2, the J gene TRBJ2-1; D is undetermined. Germline CDR1 is SGHAT and CDR2 is FQNNGV. The CDR3 runs to 14 residues. The V gene lost 1 base and the J gene lost 4 bases, with 8 bases spanning the gap. The CDR3 sequence: CASSLGSEYNEQFF. DNA for the CDR3: TGTGCCAGCAGCTTAGGCTCGGAATACAATGAGCAGTTCTTC.

This clonotype has just a few counts. The chain carries TRBV12-3 or TRBV12-4 and TRBJ1-2; D not resolved. This CDR3 has 14 residues. The V end was cut by 5 bases, the J end by 6 bases, with 16 bases between. CDR3 region: CASSVTDSPHGYTF. Here the CDR3 DNA reads TGTGCCAGCAGTGTGACTGATTCACCGCATGGCTACACCTTC.

Ten or more counts support this clonotype. The chain recombines TRBV12-3 or TRBV12-4 with TRBJ2-5, with D hard to call. Deletions cut 3 bases from V and 3 bases from J, with 8 bases between. CDR3 size: 13 residues. CDR3 loop: CASSFLVEETQYF. In DNA, the CDR3 is TGTGCCAGCAGTTTTCTGGTGGAAGAGACCCAGTACTTC.

The V gene is TRBV27, the J gene TRBJ2-1; D is perhaps TRBD1 or TRBD2 (6 bases each). Germline CDR1 is MNHEY and CDR2 is SMNVEV (reference sequence). The CDR3 contains 15 residues. V lost 2 bases and J 4 bases, leaving 12 bases between the germline ends. CDR3 DNA sequence: TGTGCCAGCAGTTTAGCGGGACACCTATACAATGAGCAGTTCTTC. Translating it yields CASSLAGHLYNEQFF.

This chain uses TRBV6-5 with TRBJ2-5; D ambiguous. CDR1 and CDR2 (germline): MNHEY, SVGAGI. V was clipped by 4 bases and J by 5 bases, with 14 bases between them. There are 14 residues in the CDR3. The CDR3 DNA reads TGTGCCAGCAGTTGGTATGGGTCAACTGAGACCCAGTACTTC. Protein product: CASSWYGSTETQYF.

This clonotype was observed a handful of times. V is TRBV15 and J is TRBJ2-1; D remains unclear. Germline V lookup: CDR1 LNHNV, CDR2 YYDKDF (reference sequence). The CDR3 covers 15 residues. V lost 0 bases to trimming and J lost 0 bases, with 6 bases between them. The CDR3 DNA sequence: TGTGCCACCAGCAGAGATTTTCCCTCCTACAATGAGCAGTTCTTC. Amino acids: CATSRDFPSYNEQFF.

The chain's CDR3 is CASSLVAEYTGEQFF. The DNA for the CDR3 is TGTGCCAGCAGCTTAGTAGCTGAATACACGGGTGAGCAGTTCTTC. The V call is TRBV7-9, the J call TRBJ2-1; D is uncertain. The V gene lost 1 base and the J gene lost 9 bases, with 16 bases spanning the gap. Looked up from germline, CDR1 is SEHNR and CDR2 is FQNEAQ (reference sequence). The CDR3 has 15 amino acids. The full variable domain, with the rest looked up from reference TRBV7-9 and TRBJ2-1, is DTGVSQNPRHKITKRGQNVTFRCDPISEHNRLYWYRQTLGQGPEFLTYFQNEAQLEKSRLLSDRFSAERPKGSFSTLEIQRTEQGDSAMYLCASSLVAEYTGEQFFGPGTRLTVL.

This clonotype was found a few times. V is TRBV11-1 and J is TRBJ1-3; 9 bases align to TRBD1. This CDR3 contains 18 residues. Germline trimming cut 5 bases from V and 4 bases from J; bases unmatched to any gene: 15. Per the germline V gene, CDR1 is SGHAT and CDR2 is FQDESV (reference sequence). The CDR3 spells CASSVGQGLSSSGNTIYF. The CDR3 DNA reads as TGTGCCAGCAGCGTAGGACAGGGGTTAAGCTCCTCCGGAAACACCATATATTTT.

The chain joins TRBV7-9 to TRBJ1-3; D unclear. The V gene lost 4 bases and the J gene lost 3 bases, with 10 bases spanning the gap. The CDR3 runs to 14 residues. The germline V gene has CDR1 SEHNR and CDR2 FQNEAQ (reference sequence). The CDR3 DNA follows: TGTGCCAGCAGCTCTACGAGAGTTGGAAACACCATATATTTT. This encodes CASSSTRVGNTIYF.

The chain links TRBV28 to TRBJ2-7; TRBD1 matches at 8 bases. In germline, CDR1 is MDHEN, CDR2 SYDVKM. The CDR3 covers 15 residues. The V gene end was trimmed by 6 bases and the J gene end by 2 bases; junction bases not matched to a gene: 9. The CDR3 region is CASSPRTGFPYEQYF. The CDR3, as DNA: TGTGCCAGCAGCCCAAGGACAGGGTTCCCCTACGAGCAGTACTTC.

This clonotype came up a few times. CDR3 bases: TGTGCCAGCAGCCCCCCGGCCACTAGCCCCTACGAGCAGTACTTC. Protein: CASSPPATSPYEQYF. This chain joins TRBV3-1 and TRBJ2-7; tentative D call: TRBD2 (6 bases). Germline V gene lookup returns CDR1 LGHDT and CDR2 YNNKEL (reference sequence). V lost 4 bases, J lost 2 bases, and 15 bases lay in between. This CDR3 region has 15 residues.

The chain carries TRBV3-1 and TRBJ1-4; D is ambiguous. V was trimmed by 3 bases and J by 7 bases, leaving 6 bases between them. The CDR3 is made up of 12 amino acids. Germline CDR1 is LGHDT and CDR2 is YNNKEL (reference sequence). The CDR3 DNA follows: TGTGCCAGCAGCCAGAGAGCTGAAAAACTGTTTTTT. It codes for CASSQRAEKLFF.